The rows below give T cell receptor beta chains drawn from one sample of a study of graft-versus-host responses after intestinal transplantation. Sequenced by immunoSEQ multiplex PCR; TCRdb stores in-frame clones only, minus some. The repertoire includes roughly 90,000 clones, approximately 90% of them detected once, and just under 0.35% sits in the top ten. These TCRs' antigens remain unknown. This material consisted of unstimulated CD4+ T cells sorted from spleen or lymph node cells, taken before transplant. Source of these receptors: a human donor who was the organ donor for an intestinal transplant. Each CDR3 is given with its conserved first and last residue. The D gene is left open where the match is weak. The listing skips clone size in some rows; elsewhere it reads once, few, many or a size class.

clone size: .; V gene: TRBV19; J gene: TRBJ1-1; D gene: .; CDR3 DNA: TGTGCCAGTAGTATCAGGGACATGAACACTGAAGCTTTCTTT; CDR3 protein: CASSIRDMNTEAFF
clone size: .; V gene: TRBV7-3; J gene: TRBJ2-1; D gene: .; CDR3 DNA: TGTGCCAGCAGCTTAAATACCCCGGGTGTAGGGGTCAATGAGCAGTTCTTC; CDR3 protein: CASSLNTPGVGVNEQFF
clone size: .; V gene: TRBV6-1; J gene: TRBJ2-7; D gene: .; CDR3 DNA: TGTGCCAGCAGCGAGCAGGGACACACCCGCGAGCAGTACTTC; CDR3 protein: CASSEQGHTREQYF
clone size: .; V gene: TRBV18; J gene: TRBJ1-2; D gene: .; CDR3 DNA: TGTGCCAGCTCACCACGGACAGACCCTAGGTATGGCTACACCTTC; CDR3 protein: CASSPRTDPRYGYTF
clone size: .; V gene: TRBV30; J gene: TRBJ2-1; D gene: .; CDR3 DNA: TGTGCCTGGGCCGGAGGGACAGACTCCTACAATGAGCAGTTCTTC; CDR3 protein: CAWAGGTDSYNEQFF
clone size: .; V gene: TRBV13; J gene: TRBJ2-2; D gene: TRBD1; CDR3 DNA: TGTGCCAGCAGCAAGTCCTTCGGGACAGATACCGGGGAGCTGTTTTTT; CDR3 protein: CASSKSFGTDTGELFF
clone size: once; V gene: TRBV19; J gene: TRBJ2-7; D gene: TRBD2; CDR3 DNA: TGTGCCAGTAGTATAGCCACTAGCGGGAGTAGCGCCTACGAGCAGTACTTC; CDR3 protein: CASSIATSGSSAYEQYF
clone size: .; V gene: TRBV18; J gene: TRBJ1-1; D gene: .; CDR3 DNA: TGTGCCAGCTCACCCCCTTATTATGAAGCTTTCTTT; CDR3 protein: CASSPPYYEAFF
clone size: .; V gene: TRBV30; J gene: TRBJ1-6; D gene: .; CDR3 DNA: TGTGCCTGGAGTGTATCATCGACCGACTACTCACCCCTCCACTTT; CDR3 protein: CAWSVSSTDYSPLHF
clone size: .; V gene: TRBV5-1; J gene: TRBJ1-2; D gene: TRBD1; CDR3 DNA: TGCGCCAGCAGCTACGGGACAGCGGCTAACTATGGCTACACCTTC; CDR3 protein: CASSYGTAANYGYTF
clone size: .; V gene: TRBV2; J gene: TRBJ1-3; D gene: TRBD1; CDR3 DNA: TGTGCCACGGATAGGGGGCACTCTGGGTCTGGAAACACCATATATTTT; CDR3 protein: CATDRGHSGSGNTIYF
clone size: .; V gene: TRBV11-2; J gene: TRBJ1-4; D gene: .; CDR3 DNA: TGTGCCAGCAGCTCAGGACAAGCAACTAATGAAAAACTGTTTTTT; CDR3 protein: CASSSGQATNEKLFF
clone size: .; V gene: TRBV5-1; J gene: TRBJ2-3; D gene: TRBD2; CDR3 DNA: TGCGCCAGCAGCTTCCCCCTCTCCCACCAGCGGGGGGTTAGCACAGATACGCAGTATTTT; CDR3 protein: CASSFPLSHQRGVSTDTQYF
clone size: .; V gene: TRBV4-2; J gene: TRBJ2-3; D gene: TRBD2; CDR3 DNA: TGTGCCAGCAGCTCAAAATTAGCGGGGTACACAGATACGCAGTATTTT; CDR3 protein: CASSSKLAGYTDTQYF
clone size: .; V gene: TRBV5-4; J gene: TRBJ2-3; D gene: TRBD2; CDR3 DNA: TGTGCCAGCAGCCCCGGACTAGCGGCTAGCACAGATACGCAGTATTTT; CDR3 protein: CASSPGLAASTDTQYF